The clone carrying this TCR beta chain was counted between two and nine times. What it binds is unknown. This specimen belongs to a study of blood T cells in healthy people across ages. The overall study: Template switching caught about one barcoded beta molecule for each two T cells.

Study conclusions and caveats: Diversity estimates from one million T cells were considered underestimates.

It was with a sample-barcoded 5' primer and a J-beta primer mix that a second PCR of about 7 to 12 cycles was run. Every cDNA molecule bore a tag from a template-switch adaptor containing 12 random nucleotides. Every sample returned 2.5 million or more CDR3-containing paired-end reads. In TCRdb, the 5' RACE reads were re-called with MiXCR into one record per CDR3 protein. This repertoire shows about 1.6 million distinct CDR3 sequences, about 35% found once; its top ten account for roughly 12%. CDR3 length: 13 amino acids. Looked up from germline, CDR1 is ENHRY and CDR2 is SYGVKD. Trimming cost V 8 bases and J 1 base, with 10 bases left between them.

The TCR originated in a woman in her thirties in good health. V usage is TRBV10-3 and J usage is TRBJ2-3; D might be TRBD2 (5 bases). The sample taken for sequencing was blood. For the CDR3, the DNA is TGTGCCATCGTGGAGGCCGGCACAGATACGCAGTATTTT. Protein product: CAIVEAGTDTQYF.